One and the same sample provided the 24 T cell receptor beta chains below, sequenced in a study of regulatory T cells in long-lasting Graves disease. Arm-PCR of CDR3 regions and iRepertoire HTBI primers were the basis on which TCR beta libraries were built. TCRdb reprocessed the multiplex PCR reads via MiXCR and lists one record per CDR3 protein. The profile shows hundreds of thousands of distinct CDR3 sequences, around 15% of them singletons. The time point here: newly diagnosed GD, antithyroid drugs for less than 3 months. Preparation of the TCR library used RNA extracted from PBMCs. In addition, the sample was reused for a study of T cells in Graves' hyperthyroidism and ophthalmopathy.

Sample: peripheral blood mononuclear cells (PBMCs), taken at new diagnosis, from a patient treated with antithyroid drugs. These receptors originate from a man aged 35-49 years with Graves disease.

In its sample, this clonotype was seen many times. The rearrangement links TRBV3-1 to TRBJ2-7, with D hard to call. The V end lost 1 base, the J end lost 0 bases, and 10 bases lay between the germline ends. The CDR3 is made up of 15 amino acids. CDR1 is LGHDT and CDR2 is YNNKEL in the germline V gene (reference sequence). Here the CDR3 reads CASSQGDPASYEQYF. In DNA, the CDR3 is TGTGCCAGCAGCCAAGGGGATCCAGCCTCCTACGAGCAGTACTTC.

As concerns this clonotype: This sequence is one base from a far larger clone and is likely a read error. This rearrangement joins TRBV20-1 to TRBJ2-7, with 8 bases that match TRBD2. V dropped 4 bases and J dropped 7; count of bases not matched to a gene: 12. The CDR3 consists of 14 residues. Germline V gives CDR1 DFQATT, CDR2 SNEGSKA (reference sequence). CDR3 sequence reads: CSATGSGSYNEQYF. Written as DNA, the CDR3 is TGCAGTGCTACGGGCAGCGGGAGTTACAATGAGCAGTACTTC.

There are many counts of this clonotype. DNA of the CDR3: TGCAGTGCTAGAGTCGACGCCTCTGGAAACACCATATATTTT. Protein: CSARVDASGNTIYF. The chain is built from TRBV20-1 and TRBJ1-3, with D unresolved. V was cut by 1 base and J by 0 bases, with 7 bases left in between. Per the germline V gene, CDR1 is DFQATT and CDR2 is SNEGSKA (reference sequence). This CDR3 has 14 residues.

This clonotype was counted a few times. J is TRBJ2-3 and V is TRBV19, with a tentative D call TRBD2 (5 bases). This CDR3 has 16 amino acids. Germline V gives CDR1 LNHDA, CDR2 SQIVND (reference sequence). Between the trimmed V and J ends, which lost 7 bases and 4 bases, there was a span of 21 bases. The CDR3 loop reads CASNPVGGIVSDTQYF. CDR3 DNA sequence: TGTGCCAGTAACCCCGTAGGAGGTATCGTCTCAGATACGCAGTATTTT.

The chain has TRBV7-9 and TRBJ2-2; no firm D call. Germline assignment: CDR1 SEHNR and CDR2 FQNEAQ (reference sequence). Trimming cost V 1 base and J 6 bases, with 6 bases left between them. This CDR3 is built from 13 residues. The CDR3 DNA reads TGTGCCAGCAGCTTAGAAGTCTCCGGGGAGCTGTTTTTT. This encodes CASSLEVSGELFF.

This clonotype was observed at least ten times. This chain uses TRBV7-8 with TRBJ2-5; TRBD2 agrees at 12 bases. With V trimmed by 4 bases and J by 9 bases, 9 bases remained unmatched. The CDR3 covers 15 residues. Looked up from germline, CDR1 is SGHVS and CDR2 is FQNEAQ. CDR3 bases: TGTGCCAGCAGCTCCCGACTAGCGGGGGCTGGGGCCCAGTACTTC. It is translated as CASSSRLAGAGAQYF.

The chain links TRBV25-1 to TRBJ2-7; no reliable D call. Germline CDR1 MGHDK, CDR2 SYGVNS. V was clipped by 2 bases and J by 9 bases, with 29 bases between them. The CDR3 sequence is 18 residues long. Here the CDR3 reads CASSELFRPPWSRSWQYF. The CDR3 bases are TGTGCCAGCAGTGAACTGTTTAGACCTCCATGGTCCCGGTCGTGGCAGTACTTC.

The genes are TRBV24-1 and TRBJ2-1; possibly TRBD2 for D (7 bases). Per the germline V gene, CDR1 is KGHDR and CDR2 is SFDVKD. Trimming took 0 bases from V and 7 from J, leaving 12 bases between them. This CDR3 region has 15 residues. CDR3 sequence (DNA): TGTGCCACCAGTGATTTGAGGGGGGGGGCAAATGAGCAGTTCTTC. Its translation is CATSDLRGGANEQFF.

This clonotype was detected a few times. The chain is built from TRBV24-1 and TRBJ2-3; 10 bases are a match to TRBD2. This CDR3 is built from 14 residues. The V gene's germline CDR1 is KGHDR and CDR2 SFDVKD. J gave up 1 base and V 7 bases, and 1 base lay outside the gene matches. DNA for the CDR3: TGTGCCACCAGAACTAGCGGGGGCACAGATACGCAGTATTTT. It specifies CATRTSGGTDTQYF.

Ten or more counts support this clonotype. V and J are TRBV5-1 and TRBJ1-1; weak D call: TRBD1 (5 bases). From germline, CDR1 is SGHRS and CDR2 YFSETQ. The V end lost 4 bases, the J end lost 3 bases, and 16 bases lay between the germline ends. This CDR3 is built from 15 residues. In DNA form, the CDR3 reads TGCGCCAGCAGCCCGGGACTAGCGGGGGACACTGAAGCTTTCTTT. Encoded protein: CASSPGLAGDTEAFF.

This clonotype was recorded many times. The J gene is TRBJ1-4, the V gene TRBV30; 9 positions agree with TRBD1. Germline V gene sequence: CDR1 GTSNPN, CDR2 SVGIG (reference sequence). The ends lost 4 bases at V and 0 bases at J; junction bases unmatched: 6. The CDR3 length is 16 residues. The CDR3 region has the DNA TGTGCCTGGATGGGACAGGGTCGCGCAACTAATGAAAAACTGTTTTTT. Translation: CAWMGQGRATNEKLFF.

This clonotype was seen repeatedly, ten times or more. This chain connects TRBV28 to TRBJ2-5; 11 positions agree with TRBD2. V trimming: 8 bases; J trimming: 1 base; junction bases outside the gene matches: 6. Looked up from germline, CDR1 is MDHEN and CDR2 is SYDVKM. CDR3 size: 15 residues. As DNA, the CDR3 is TGTGCCAGCTGTTCTCTAGCGGGGGGCCAAGAGACCCAGTACTTC. Translation gives CASCSLAGGQETQYF.

This clonotype was counted a few times. The rearrangement uses TRBV5-5 and TRBJ1-2; D call uncertain. Trimming pared 1 base from V and 2 bases from J, leaving 27 bases between. The CDR3 is made up of 20 amino acids. Germline CDR1 SGHKS, CDR2 YYEKEE (reference sequence). The CDR3 DNA follows: TGTGCCAGCAGCTTGTTTATTAGTATCCCAGACTTTACTCAAAACTATGGCTACACCTTC. This gives the protein CASSLFISIPDFTQNYGYTF.

This clonotype was counted ten times or more. The chain employs TRBV30 and TRBJ2-3; 11 nucleotides line up with TRBD1. Germline V gene sequence: CDR1 GTSNPN, CDR2 SVGIG (reference sequence). The V and J ends lost 3 bases and 4 bases, in that order; junction bases with no gene match: 0. This CDR3 has 13 amino acids. The DNA of the CDR3 is TGTGCCTGGAGGGGACAGGGGGCAGATACGCAGTATTTT. Translating gives CAWRGQGADTQYF.

This clonotype was counted only a few times. The chain joins TRBV10-3 to TRBJ1-5, with D possibly being TRBD1 (5 bases). Germline V lookup: CDR1 ENHRY, CDR2 SYGVKD. CDR3 length: 14 residues. V shed 6 bases and J shed 5 bases, with 14 bases lying between them. CDR3 region: CAIRRAGGDQPQHF. DNA for the CDR3: TGTGCCATCAGGCGGGCTGGGGGGGATCAGCCCCAGCATTTT.

This clonotype appeared a single time. The V gene is TRBV11-2, the J gene TRBJ2-1; 8 bases match TRBD1. Germline V gives CDR1 SGHAT, CDR2 FQNNGV. The J segment lost 0 bases and the V segment lost 2 bases, leaving 6 bases of the junction unmatched. The CDR3 is made up of 17 amino acids. For the CDR3, the DNA is TGTGCCAGCAGCTTACAGACAGGGGTCTCCTCCTACAATGAGCAGTTCTTC. Its protein product is CASSLQTGVSSYNEQFF.

This clonotype was detected a few times. The chain links TRBV6-1 to TRBJ2-7; TRBD2 aligns across 9 bases. CDR1 and CDR2 (germline): MNHNS, SASEGT. The CDR3 totals 14 residues. V shed 5 bases, J shed 4 bases, and the junction held 6 bases outside the gene matches. The CDR3 nucleotides are TGTGCCAGCAGTCGAAGCGGGGGGCGGTACGAGCAGTACTTC. Its translation: CASSRSGGRYEQYF.

The rearrangement joins TRBV4-3 to TRBJ2-7; unclear D gene. Germline V gene sequence: CDR1 LGHNA, CDR2 YSLEER. The V and J ends lost 0 bases and 5 bases respectively, with 5 bases between them. The CDR3 has 12 amino acids. CDR3 residues: CASSQDSHEQYF. CDR3 coding DNA: TGCGCCAGCAGCCAAGATTCCCACGAGCAGTACTTC.

This clonotype showed up many times. This chain uses TRBV12-3 or TRBV12-4 with TRBJ1-1; D may be TRBD1 (5 bases). Trimming pared 2 bases from V and 4 bases from J, leaving 11 bases between. CDR3 length equals 14 residues. The CDR3 loop is CASSLSAGGTEAFF. DNA of the CDR3: TGTGCCAGCAGTTTATCGGCGGGGGGCACTGAAGCTTTCTTT.

This clonotype appeared many times. The rearrangement links TRBV5-1 to TRBJ1-1; 9 positions match TRBD1. The CDR3 runs to 16 residues. Germline V CDR1 and CDR2: SGHRS, YFSETQ. The V and J ends lost 0 bases and 9 bases, in that order; junction bases with no gene match: 12. The CDR3 spells CASSLDTGTGMRKAFF. The CDR3 nucleotides are TGCGCCAGCAGCTTGGATACCGGGACAGGGATGCGTAAAGCTTTCTTT.

This clonotype appeared many times. The chain combines TRBV2 with TRBJ2-7; D might be TRBD1 or TRBD2, each matching 5 bases. V lost 6 bases and J 0 bases, leaving 15 bases between the germline ends. The germline V gene has CDR1 SNHLY and CDR2 FYNNEI. The CDR3 loop spans 15 amino acids. CDR3 protein: CASRPIRDGSYEQYF. DNA of the CDR3: TGTGCCAGCAGACCCATACGGGACGGCTCCTACGAGCAGTACTTC.

This clonotype was picked up many times. The genes are TRBV6-2 or TRBV6-3 and TRBJ1-1; the D is unclear. The CDR3 loop spans 12 amino acids. From germline, CDR1 is MNHEY and CDR2 SVGEGT. With 6 bases removed from V and 2 bases from J, the gap between germline ends came to 7 bases. The CDR3, as DNA: TGTGCCAGCAGGGGATACAACACTGAAGCTTTCTTT. This gives the protein CASRGYNTEAFF.

This clonotype was seen ten or more times. The chain is built from TRBV20-1 and TRBJ2-5; 10 bases agree with TRBD2. The V gene end was trimmed by 1 base and the J gene end by 4 bases; junction bases not matched to a gene: 3. Germline V gene lookup returns CDR1 DFQATT and CDR2 SNEGSKA (reference sequence). This CDR3 spans 14 amino acids. In nucleotides, the CDR3 is TGCAGTGCTAGAGTCCTAGCGGGGGTAGAGACCCAGTACTTC. The encoded protein is CSARVLAGVETQYF.

Many counts were recorded for this clonotype. The V gene is TRBV3-1, the J gene TRBJ1-4; D unresolved. The germline V gene encodes CDR1 LGHDT and CDR2 YNNKEL (reference sequence). V was cut by 5 bases and J by 0 bases, with 7 bases left in between. This CDR3 has 14 residues. The CDR3 loop reads CASSYRATNEKLFF. The CDR3 bases are TGTGCCAGCAGCTACAGAGCAACTAATGAAAAACTGTTTTTT.